One and the same sample provided the 6 T cell receptor beta chains below, sequenced in a study of T cell changes during pregnancy in multiple sclerosis. TCRdb's copy holds only in-frame clones and misses some; the assay was immunoSEQ multiplex PCR. The top ten clones hold about 0.39% of a sample with more than 35,000 clones, about 95% of them seen once. Source: CD4+ T cells from peripheral blood mononuclear cells, taken in the second trimester of pregnancy. The source is a female donor with multiple sclerosis, enrolled in a pregnancy study.

CDR3 in amino acids: CASSVDRGLEKLFF. CDR3 nucleotide sequence: TGTGCCAGCAGTGTCGACAGGGGGCTTGAAAAACTGTTTTTT. The chain joins TRBV6-1 to TRBJ1-4, with 10 bases fitting TRBD1. Trimming cost V 4 bases and J 7 bases; bases outside gene matches: 3. Germline V gene lookup returns CDR1 MNHNS and CDR2 SASEGT. The CDR3 extends over 14 amino acids.

The rearrangement links TRBV28 to TRBJ1-1; D is perhaps TRBD1 (5 bases). The V end lost 2 bases, the J end lost 0 bases, and 13 bases lay between the germline ends. This CDR3 has 16 residues. Per germline, CDR1 MDHEN and CDR2 SYDVKM. The CDR3 DNA reads as TGTGCCAGCAGTTTAGGCGGGGGAAGCATGAACACTGAAGCTTTCTTT. Translating gives CASSLGGGSMNTEAFF.

V gene TRBV5-1 combines with J gene TRBJ2-3, with D unresolved. The germline V and J ends were trimmed by 7 bases and 6 bases, with 18 bases remaining between them. The germline CDR1 and CDR2 sequences are SGHRS and YFSETQ. The CDR3 length is 14 residues. The CDR3 protein is CASGIALFMDTQYF. The CDR3 coding sequence is TGCGCCAGCGGAATAGCTTTGTTTATGGATACGCAGTATTTT.

This sequence joins TRBV14 and TRBJ2-1, with 11 bases that match TRBD2. Germline V gene lookup returns CDR1 SGHDN and CDR2 FVKESK. V dropped 1 base and J dropped 8; count of bases not matched to a gene: 7. The length of the CDR3 is 16 residues. The CDR3 loop is CASSQVAGGRNYEQFF. CDR3 DNA sequence: TGTGCCAGCAGCCAAGTAGCGGGAGGGCGCAATTATGAGCAGTTCTTC.

The J gene is TRBJ1-5, the V gene TRBV11-2; D is unresolved. The germline V and J ends were trimmed by 4 bases and 2 bases, with 18 bases remaining between them. Germline V lookup: CDR1 SGHAT, CDR2 FQNNGV. CDR3 length: 17 amino acids. CDR3 DNA: TGTGCCAGCAGCTCCGGTCCCACCCCGAGGGGCAATCAGCCCCAGCATTTT. It encodes CASSSGPTPRGNQPQHF.

This clone was seen a single time. The chain combines TRBV18 with TRBJ1-5; tentative D call: TRBD1 (5 bases). From germline, CDR1 is KGHSH and CDR2 LQKENI. The CDR3 sequence is 16 residues long. V lost 0 bases, J lost 7 bases, and 16 bases lay in between. The CDR3: CASSPPSGGTYQPQHF. CDR3 bases: TGTGCCAGCTCACCACCATCAGGCGGGACGTACCAGCCCCAGCATTTT.